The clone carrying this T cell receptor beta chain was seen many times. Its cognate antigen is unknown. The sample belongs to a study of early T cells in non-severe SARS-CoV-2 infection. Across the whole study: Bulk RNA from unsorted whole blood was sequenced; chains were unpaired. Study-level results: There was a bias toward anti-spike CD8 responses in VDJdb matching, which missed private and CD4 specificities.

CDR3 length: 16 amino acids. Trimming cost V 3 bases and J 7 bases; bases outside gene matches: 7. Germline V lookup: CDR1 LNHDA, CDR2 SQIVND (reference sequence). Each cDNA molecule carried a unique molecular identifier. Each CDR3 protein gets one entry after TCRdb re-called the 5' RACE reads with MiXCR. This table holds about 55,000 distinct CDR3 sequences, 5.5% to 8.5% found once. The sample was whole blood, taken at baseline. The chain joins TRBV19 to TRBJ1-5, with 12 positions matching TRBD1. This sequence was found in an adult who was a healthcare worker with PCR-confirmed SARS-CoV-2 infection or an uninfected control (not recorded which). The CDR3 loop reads CASSIPGQGAFQPQHF. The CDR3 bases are TGTGCCAGTAGTATCCCGGGACAGGGGGCTTTCCAGCCCCAGCATTTT.